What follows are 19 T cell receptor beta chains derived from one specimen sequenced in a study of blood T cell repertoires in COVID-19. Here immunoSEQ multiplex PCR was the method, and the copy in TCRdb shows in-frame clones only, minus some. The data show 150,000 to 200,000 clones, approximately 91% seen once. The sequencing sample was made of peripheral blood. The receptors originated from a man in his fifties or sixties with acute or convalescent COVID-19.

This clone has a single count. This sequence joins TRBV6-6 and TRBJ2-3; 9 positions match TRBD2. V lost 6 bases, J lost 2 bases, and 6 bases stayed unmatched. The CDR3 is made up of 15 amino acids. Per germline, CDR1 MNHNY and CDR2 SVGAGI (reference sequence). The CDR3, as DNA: TGTGCCAGCAGCCAACGACTAGCGGACACAGATACGCAGTATTTT. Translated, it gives CASSQRLADTDTQYF.

In DNA, the CDR3 is TGCGCCAGCAGCTTCACGGGTAGGCATCCAGATACGCAGTATTTT. Translating gives CASSFTGRHPDTQYF. V gene TRBV5-1 combines with J gene TRBJ2-3; no clear D. Trimming shortened V by 2 bases and J by 4 bases, and 14 bases separated the two germline ends. The length of the CDR3 is 15 residues. CDR1 and CDR2 (germline): SGHRS, YFSETQ.

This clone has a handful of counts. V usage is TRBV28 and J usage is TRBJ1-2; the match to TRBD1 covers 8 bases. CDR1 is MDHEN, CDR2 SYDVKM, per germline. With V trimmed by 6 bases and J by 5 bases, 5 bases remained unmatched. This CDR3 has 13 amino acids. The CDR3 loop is CASSSDRVYGYTF. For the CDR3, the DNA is TGTGCCAGCAGCTCGGACAGGGTATATGGCTACACCTTC.

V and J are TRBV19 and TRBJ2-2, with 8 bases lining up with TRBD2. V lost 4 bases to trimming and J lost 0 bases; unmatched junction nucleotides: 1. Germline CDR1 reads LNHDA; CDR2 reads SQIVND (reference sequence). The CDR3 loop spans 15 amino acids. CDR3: CASSTSGPNTGELFF. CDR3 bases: TGTGCCAGTAGTACTAGCGGGCCGAACACCGGGGAGCTGTTTTTT.

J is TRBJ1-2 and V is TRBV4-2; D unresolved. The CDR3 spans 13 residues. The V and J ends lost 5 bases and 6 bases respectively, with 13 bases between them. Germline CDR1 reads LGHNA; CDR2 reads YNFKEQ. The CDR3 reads CASSALDADGYTF. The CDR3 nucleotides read TGTGCCAGCAGCGCCCTCGATGCGGATGGCTACACCTTC.

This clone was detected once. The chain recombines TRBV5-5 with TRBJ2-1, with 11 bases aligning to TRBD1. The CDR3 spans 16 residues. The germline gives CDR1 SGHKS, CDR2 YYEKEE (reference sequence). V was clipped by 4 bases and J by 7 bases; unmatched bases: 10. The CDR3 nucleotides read TGTGCCAGCAGCCGGCTACCGGGACAGGGGGAAAATGAGCAGTTCTTC. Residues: CASSRLPGQGENEQFF.

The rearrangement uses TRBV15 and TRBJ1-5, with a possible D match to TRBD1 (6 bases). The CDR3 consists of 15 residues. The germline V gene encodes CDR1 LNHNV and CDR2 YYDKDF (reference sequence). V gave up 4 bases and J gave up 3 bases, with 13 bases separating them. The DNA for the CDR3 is TGTGCCACCAGCAACACAGGGCTCAACAATCAGCCCCAGCATTTT. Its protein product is CATSNTGLNNQPQHF.

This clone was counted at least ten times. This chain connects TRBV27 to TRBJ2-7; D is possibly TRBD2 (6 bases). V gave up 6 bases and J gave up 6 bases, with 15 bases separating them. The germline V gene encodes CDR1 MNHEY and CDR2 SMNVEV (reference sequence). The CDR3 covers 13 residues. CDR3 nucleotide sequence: TGTGCCAGCAGCTGGGAGGCAAACGGCGAGCAGTACTTC. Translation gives CASSWEANGEQYF.

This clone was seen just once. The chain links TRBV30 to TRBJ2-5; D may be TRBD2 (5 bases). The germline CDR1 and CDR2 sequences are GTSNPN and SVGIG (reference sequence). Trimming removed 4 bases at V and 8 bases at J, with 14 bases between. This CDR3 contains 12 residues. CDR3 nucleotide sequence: TGTGCCTGGAACCGCCCCCGGGAAACCCAGTACTTC. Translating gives CAWNRPRETQYF.

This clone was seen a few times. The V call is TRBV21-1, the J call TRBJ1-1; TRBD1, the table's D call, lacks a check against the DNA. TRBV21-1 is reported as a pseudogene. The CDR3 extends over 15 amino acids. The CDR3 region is CASSIGPGGNTEAFF. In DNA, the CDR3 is TGTGCCAGCAGCATAGGCCCAGGGGGGAACACTGAAGCTTTCTTT.

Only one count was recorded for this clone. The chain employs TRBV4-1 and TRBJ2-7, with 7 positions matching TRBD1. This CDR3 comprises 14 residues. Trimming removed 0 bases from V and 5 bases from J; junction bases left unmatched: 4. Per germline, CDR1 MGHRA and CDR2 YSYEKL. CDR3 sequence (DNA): TGCGCCAGCAGCCAAGATCACAGGGGCGACGAGCAGTACTTC. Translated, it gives CASSQDHRGDEQYF.

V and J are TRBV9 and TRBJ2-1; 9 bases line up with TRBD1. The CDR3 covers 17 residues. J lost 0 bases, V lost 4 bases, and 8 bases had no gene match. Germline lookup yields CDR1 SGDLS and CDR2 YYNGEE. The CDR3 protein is CASSPGQGRPSYNEQFF. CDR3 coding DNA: TGTGCCAGCAGCCCCGGACAGGGGAGGCCCTCCTACAATGAGCAGTTCTTC.

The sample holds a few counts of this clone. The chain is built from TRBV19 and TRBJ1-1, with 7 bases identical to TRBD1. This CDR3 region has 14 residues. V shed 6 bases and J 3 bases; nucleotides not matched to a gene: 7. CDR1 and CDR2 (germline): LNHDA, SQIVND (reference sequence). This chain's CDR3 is CASRRGQKDTEAFF. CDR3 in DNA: TGTGCCAGTAGGAGGGGACAGAAGGACACTGAAGCTTTCTTT.

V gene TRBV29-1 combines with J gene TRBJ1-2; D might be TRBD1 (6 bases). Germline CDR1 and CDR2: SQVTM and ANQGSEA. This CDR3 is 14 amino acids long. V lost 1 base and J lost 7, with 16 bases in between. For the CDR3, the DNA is TGCAGCGTTGAAGCAGGGGCAGGGGTTGGTGGCTACACCTTC. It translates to CSVEAGAGVGGYTF.

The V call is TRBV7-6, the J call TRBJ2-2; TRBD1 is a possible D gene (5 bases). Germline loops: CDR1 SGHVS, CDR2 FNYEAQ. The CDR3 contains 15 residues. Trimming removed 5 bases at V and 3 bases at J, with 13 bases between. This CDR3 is CASSPWQGDTGELFF. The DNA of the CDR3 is TGTGCCAGCAGCCCATGGCAGGGTGACACCGGGGAGCTGTTTTTT.

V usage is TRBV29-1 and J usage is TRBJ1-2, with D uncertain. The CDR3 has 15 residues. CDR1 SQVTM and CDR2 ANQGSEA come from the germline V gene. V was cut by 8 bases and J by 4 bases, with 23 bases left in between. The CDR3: CSSSNGRTGVYGYTF. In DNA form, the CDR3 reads TGCAGCTCATCAAATGGGCGGACTGGCGTCTATGGCTACACCTTC.

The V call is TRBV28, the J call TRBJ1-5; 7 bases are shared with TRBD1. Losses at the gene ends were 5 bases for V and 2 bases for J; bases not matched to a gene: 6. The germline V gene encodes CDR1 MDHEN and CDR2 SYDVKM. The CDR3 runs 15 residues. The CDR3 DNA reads TGTGCCAGCAGTGGAGGACAGGCGGGCAATCAGCCCCAGCATTTT. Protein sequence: CASSGGQAGNQPQHF.

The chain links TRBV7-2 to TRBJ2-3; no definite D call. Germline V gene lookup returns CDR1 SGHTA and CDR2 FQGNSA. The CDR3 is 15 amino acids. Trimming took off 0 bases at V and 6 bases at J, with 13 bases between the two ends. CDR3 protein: CASSLAARSSDTQYF. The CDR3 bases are TGTGCCAGCAGCTTAGCGGCTAGGAGTTCTGATACGCAGTATTTT.

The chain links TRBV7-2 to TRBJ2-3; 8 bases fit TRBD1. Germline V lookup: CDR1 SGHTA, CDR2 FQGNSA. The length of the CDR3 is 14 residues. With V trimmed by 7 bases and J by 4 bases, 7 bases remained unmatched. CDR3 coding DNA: TGTGCCAGCACTCCCAGGGGGCTCTCAGATACGCAGTATTTT. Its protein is CASTPRGLSDTQYF.